The 19 T cell receptor beta chains below were found in one sample sequenced in a study of identical twins. TCRdb re-analysed the 5' RACE reads in MiXCR, keeping a single row per CDR3 protein. The profile shows 350,000 or so distinct CDR3 sequences, roughly 9% of them singletons. What was sequenced was naive T cells sorted from blood. The receptors derive from a woman in her 50s in good health.

This clonotype was recorded a few times. The chain joins TRBV20-1 to TRBJ2-5; D unclear. Germline assignment: CDR1 DFQATT and CDR2 SNEGSKA (reference sequence). The CDR3 extends over 14 amino acids. Trimming stripped 3 bases from V and 1 base from J, with 12 bases between. CDR3 amino acids: CSASSAASQETQYF. Written as DNA, the CDR3 is TGCAGTGCTAGTTCGGCTGCATCCCAAGAGACCCAGTACTTC.

Details on this clonotype: At one end the junction does not follow the germline gene, possibly because of a read error. The DNA for the CDR3 is TGTTCCAGCAGAAGAAGGAGCATTGAGACCCAGTACTTC. This translates into CSSRRRSIETQYF. The chain uses TRBV6-5 and TRBJ2-5; D is ambiguous. CDR3 size: 13 residues. Germline V gene lookup returns CDR1 MNHEY and CDR2 SVGAGI.

CDR3 loop: CASSPSGLYTDTQYF. CDR3 coding DNA: TGTGCCAGCAGTCCATCGGGACTCTACACAGATACGCAGTATTTT. The chain combines TRBV28 with TRBJ2-3; D perhaps matches TRBD2 (6 bases). Trimming left V 5 bases short and J 2 bases short, with 14 bases between. Germline-derived CDR1 and CDR2 are MDHEN and SYDVKM. CDR3 length equals 15 residues. The full variable domain, in which reference TRBV28 and TRBJ2-3 provide the parts outside the CDR3, is DVKVTQSSRYLVKRTGEKVFLECVQDMDHENMFWYRQDPGLGLRLIYFSYDVKMKEKGDIPEGYSVSREKKERFSLILESASTNQTSMYLCASSPSGLYTDTQYFGPGTRLTVL.

The chain employs TRBV12-3 or TRBV12-4 and TRBJ2-3, with D maybe TRBD2 (5 bases). The CDR3 contains 15 residues. V was pared by 7 bases and J by 2 bases, with 16 bases between. In DNA form, the CDR3 reads TGTGCCAGCATCCCAAGATGGGGAGCCACAGATACGCAGTATTTT. Translation gives CASIPRWGATDTQYF.

This clonotype appeared a few times. The chain uses TRBV10-3 and TRBJ2-7, with a possible D match to TRBD1 (5 bases). The CDR3 is 13 amino acids. V dropped 4 bases and J dropped 1 base, with 8 bases sitting between them. Germline values: CDR1 ENHRY, CDR2 SYGVKD. This CDR3 is CAISAGLSYEQYV. The DNA of the CDR3 is TGTGCCATCAGTGCAGGGCTATCCTACGAGCAGTACGTC.

This clonotype came up a few times. The gene calls are TRBV11-2 and TRBJ2-3, with no clear D. CDR3 length: 15 residues. Germline CDR1 SGHAT, CDR2 FQNNGV. V was trimmed by 5 bases and J by 1 base, leaving 13 bases between them. CDR3 DNA sequence: TGTGCCAGCAGCCCCCGGGTAGCTGGCACAGATACGCAGTATTTT. Its protein product is CASSPRVAGTDTQYF.

V is TRBV4-1 and J is TRBJ2-4, with D tentatively TRBD1 (6 bases). The CDR3 totals 16 residues. V was pared by 4 bases and J by 1 base, with 14 bases between. Germline V gene lookup returns CDR1 MGHRA and CDR2 YSYEKL. CDR3 DNA sequence: TGCGCCAGCAGCCCTACAGGGTTTGGGGCCAAAAACATTCAGTACTTC. This translates into CASSPTGFGAKNIQYF.

Of note for this clonotype: The germline gene is not matched at one end of the junction; a read error may be the cause. The chain recombines TRBV29-1 with TRBJ1-1, with D possibly being TRBD1 (5 bases). Per the germline V gene, CDR1 is SQVTM and CDR2 is ANQGSEA. This CDR3 spans 10 amino acids. The CDR3 loop reads CSGLGTEDFF. As DNA, the CDR3 is TGCAGCGGTCTTGGGACTGAAGATTTCTTT. The full variable domain, with the rest looked up from reference TRBV29-1 and TRBJ1-1, is SAVISQKPSRDICQRGTSLTIQCQVDSQVTMMFWYRQQPGQSLTLIATANQGSEATYESGFVIDKFPISRPNLTFSTLTVSNMSPEDSSIYLCSGLGTEDFFGQGTRLTVV.

In its sample, this clonotype was seen a few times. This sequence joins TRBV7-3 and TRBJ2-5, with D unresolved. In germline, CDR1 is SGHTA, CDR2 FQGTGA. The CDR3 sequence is 15 residues long. V shed 7 bases and J shed 4 bases, with 19 bases lying between them. The CDR3 region has the DNA TGTGCCAGCACCTTCAAATCAGGCAAACCAGAGACCCAGTACTTC. It yields the protein CASTFKSGKPETQYF.

Ten or more counts support this clonotype. The genes are TRBV9 and TRBJ2-3, with TRBD1 matching 7 bases. V shed 3 bases, J shed 1 base, and the junction held 8 bases outside the gene matches. Germline CDR1 reads SGDLS; CDR2 reads YYNGEE. The CDR3 has 16 residues. The CDR3 loop is CASSAAGGMGTDTQYF. Written as DNA, the CDR3 is TGTGCCAGCAGCGCCGCAGGGGGTATGGGCACAGATACGCAGTATTTT.

In the case of this clonotype: A clone one base away is much larger, so this may be a read error. The chain links TRBV9 to TRBJ2-4; the match to TRBD1 covers 10 bases. The germline gives CDR1 SGDLS, CDR2 YYNGEE. CDR3 length: 16 amino acids. CDR3 amino acids: CASTVDRGQDKNIQYF. The CDR3 nucleotides are TGTGCCAGCACCGTAGACAGGGGGCAGGACAAAAACATTCAGTACTTC.

Regarding this clonotype: A much larger clonotype is one base distant, so this may be a read error. The gene calls are TRBV4-1 and TRBJ1-1, with 8 bases matching TRBD1. Germline V gene lookup returns CDR1 MGHRA and CDR2 YSYEKL. This CDR3 contains 13 residues. J lost 3 bases, V lost 4 bases, and 1 base had no gene match. Here the CDR3 reads CASSPGQDTEAFF. The CDR3 DNA is TGCGCCAGCAGCCCGGGACAGGACACTGAAGCTTTCTTT.

This clonotype was recorded a few times. CDR3 in amino acids: CASSFSGVEKLFF. Here the CDR3 DNA reads TGTGCCAGCAGTTTTTCGGGAGTTGAAAAACTGTTTTTT. The chain uses TRBV12-3 or TRBV12-4 and TRBJ1-4; D is ambiguous. There are 13 residues in the CDR3. V was pared by 3 bases and J by 7 bases, with 9 bases between.

This clonotype came up many times. The germline gene is not matched at one end of the junction; a read error may be the cause. V usage is TRBV29-1 and J usage is TRBJ2-7, with D uncertain. This CDR3 has 13 residues. Germline V gene sequence: CDR1 SQVTM, CDR2 ANQGSEA. The CDR3, as DNA: TGCAGCGCCTTAGACCAGGTCTCCGACGAGGAGTACTTC. It encodes CSALDQVSDEEYF.

The rearrangement joins TRBV29-1 to TRBJ2-5; D unclear. The ends were cut back, 6 bases at V and 4 bases at J, with 12 bases in the middle. The germline V gene encodes CDR1 SQVTM and CDR2 ANQGSEA. CDR3 length: 12 amino acids. CDR3 DNA: TGCAGCGTGGAGCAATCTCTAGAGACCCAGTACTTC. The encoded protein is CSVEQSLETQYF.

This clonotype showed up just a few times. This chain joins TRBV25-1 and TRBJ1-2; D is perhaps TRBD1 (5 bases). Germline V CDR1 and CDR2: MGHDK, SYGVNS. Trimming removed 4 bases from V and 3 bases from J, with 9 bases in between. This CDR3 comprises 13 residues. This chain's CDR3 is CASSAQGDYGYTF. The CDR3 bases are TGTGCCAGCAGTGCTCAGGGCGACTATGGCTACACCTTC.

The J gene is TRBJ2-5, the V gene TRBV29-1; tentative D call: TRBD2 (5 bases). The V and J ends lost 4 bases and 7 bases respectively, with 16 bases between them. CDR1 and CDR2 (germline): SQVTM, ANQGSEA. CDR3 size: 13 residues. The DNA of the CDR3 is TGCAGCGTTGTATGGGGAGTCCGGGGGACCCAGTACTTC. Translated, it gives CSVVWGVRGTQYF.

Many counts were recorded for this clonotype. This chain links TRBV4-1 with TRBJ2-2; D is undetermined. This CDR3 region has 15 residues. Germline-derived CDR1 and CDR2 are MGHRA and YSYEKL. V was pared by 1 base and J by 7 bases, with 13 bases between. The CDR3 loop reads CASSQGATRDGELFF. CDR3 DNA sequence: TGCGCCAGCAGCCAAGGGGCTACCCGAGACGGGGAGCTGTTTTTT.

This clonotype was counted many times. The chain employs TRBV5-1 and TRBJ2-1; 10 nucleotides match TRBD2. Per the germline V gene, CDR1 is SGHRS and CDR2 is YFSETQ. Unmatched junction bases numbered 8, after V lost 4 bases and J lost 4 bases. CDR3 length equals 16 residues. The CDR3: CASSGGGTSVYNEQFF. CDR3 nucleotide sequence: TGCGCCAGCAGCGGGGGAGGGACTAGCGTTTACAATGAGCAGTTCTTC.